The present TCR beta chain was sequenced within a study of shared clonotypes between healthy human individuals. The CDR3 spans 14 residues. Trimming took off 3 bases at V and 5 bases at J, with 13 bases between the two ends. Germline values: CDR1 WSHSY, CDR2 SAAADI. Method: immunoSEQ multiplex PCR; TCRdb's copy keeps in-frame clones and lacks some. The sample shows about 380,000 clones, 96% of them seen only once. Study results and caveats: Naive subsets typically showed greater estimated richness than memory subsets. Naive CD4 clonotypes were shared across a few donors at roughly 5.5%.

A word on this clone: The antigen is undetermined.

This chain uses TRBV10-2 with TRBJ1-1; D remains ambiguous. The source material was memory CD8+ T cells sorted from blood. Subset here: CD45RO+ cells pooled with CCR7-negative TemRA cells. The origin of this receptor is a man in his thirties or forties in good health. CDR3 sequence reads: CASSDHSFTTEAFF. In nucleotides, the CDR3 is TGCGCCAGCAGTGACCATTCCTTTACAACTGAAGCTTTCTTT.